One sample yielded the 16 T cell receptor beta chains listed below, sequenced in a study of OX40 agonist ivuxolimab in advanced cancers. TCRdb's copy holds only in-frame clones and misses some; the assay was immunoSEQ multiplex PCR. The sample consists of 40,000 to 60,000 clones, about 88% of them appearing once. Here the sequenced sample was CD4+ or CD8+ T cells sorted from blood, taken in a trial of the OX40 agonist ivuxolimab. These receptors were taken from an adult with an advanced solid tumor such as melanoma, head and neck, liver or kidney cancer.

The rearrangement uses TRBV19 and TRBJ2-5; D uncertain. Germline V gene lookup returns CDR1 LNHDA and CDR2 SQIVND (reference sequence). The CDR3 consists of 12 residues. V lost 5 bases, J lost 4 bases, and 8 bases lay in between. The CDR3, as DNA: TGTGCCAGTAGTCCCTCGACAGAGACCCAGTACTTC. The encoded protein is CASSPSTETQYF.

The sample holds one count of this clone. This chain uses TRBV5-8 with TRBJ2-3; D is uncertain. Germline V CDR1 and CDR2: SGHTS, YDEGEE. This CDR3 has 11 amino acids. Trimming took off 0 bases at V and 6 bases at J, with 2 bases between the two ends. Here the CDR3 reads CASSLVDTQYF. CDR3 in DNA: TGTGCCAGCAGCTTGGTTGATACGCAGTATTTT.

V is TRBV5-8 and J is TRBJ1-1, with 10 bases that match TRBD1. The germline CDR1 and CDR2 sequences are SGHTS and YDEGEE. The CDR3 has 18 residues. Losses at the gene ends were 4 bases for V and 4 bases for J; bases not matched to a gene: 16. CDR3 DNA: TGTGCCAGCAGCCCGTTGCCCAGGACAGGGGGTGGTGGCACTGAAGCTTTCTTT. It encodes CASSPLPRTGGGGTEAFF.

This chain links TRBV19 with TRBJ1-2; unclear D gene. Per germline, CDR1 LNHDA and CDR2 SQIVND (reference sequence). Trimming cost V 5 bases and J 2 bases, with 12 bases left between them. CDR3 length equals 14 residues. For the CDR3, the DNA is TGTGCCAGTAGTTTAGTCGGCATCAACTATGGCTACACCTTC. This sequence encodes CASSLVGINYGYTF.

V usage is TRBV6-5 and J usage is TRBJ2-5; D unresolved. The J call is doubtful: the DNA matches TRBJ2-7 better. CDR1 and CDR2 from the germline V gene are MNHEY and SVGAGI. The length of the CDR3 is 11 residues. CDR3 amino acids: CASRFAYEQYF. For the CDR3, the DNA is TGTGCCAGCAGATTCGCCTACGAGCAGTACTTC.

The V gene is TRBV18, the J gene TRBJ1-2; D gene unclear. V shed 6 bases and J shed 0 bases, with 17 bases lying between them. Germline values: CDR1 KGHSH, CDR2 LQKENI. CDR3 length: 16 residues. The CDR3 bases are TGTGCCAGCTCCCCTAATTCCATAGCCTCTAACTATGGCTACACCTTC. This translates into CASSPNSIASNYGYTF.

CDR3 in amino acids: CASRVTRTAKNIQYF. The CDR3 DNA follows: TGTGCCAGCAGGGTAACTAGAACTGCCAAAAACATTCAGTACTTC. J is TRBJ2-4 and V is TRBV6-5; TRBD2 might be the D (5 bases). The germline V gene has CDR1 MNHEY and CDR2 SVGAGI. The CDR3 totals 15 residues. Deletions cut 6 bases from V and 1 base from J, with 13 bases between.

The V call is TRBV10-3, the J call TRBJ2-1, with 7 bases identical to TRBD1. Germline trimming cut 0 bases from V and 6 bases from J; bases unmatched to any gene: 5. This CDR3 region has 15 residues. From germline, CDR1 is ENHRY and CDR2 SYGVKD. The CDR3 nucleotides read TGTGCCATCAGTGAGTCGGGGACAGTAATCAATGAGCAGTTCTTC. Its protein is CAISESGTVINEQFF.

The CDR3 is CASSLGQNTGELFF. In nucleotides, the CDR3 is TGTGCCAGTAGTTTGGGACAGAACACCGGGGAGCTGTTTTTT. This chain connects TRBV19 to TRBJ2-2; perhaps TRBD1 as D (6 bases). Trimming took 5 bases from V and 1 from J, leaving 8 bases between them. The CDR3 has 14 residues. CDR1 is LNHDA, CDR2 SQIVND, per germline (reference sequence).

The CDR3: CASNQGTGESQPQHF. In DNA, the CDR3 is TGTGCCAGCAATCAGGGGACAGGGGAGAGTCAGCCCCAGCATTTT. The rearrangement uses TRBV7-8 and TRBJ1-5, with 10 bases matching TRBD1. Germline CDR1 reads SGHVS; CDR2 reads FQNEAQ. The CDR3 extends over 15 amino acids. J was trimmed by 6 bases and V by 7 bases; bases with no gene match: 9.

The V and J genes are TRBV10-3 and TRBJ2-3, with 9 bases fitting TRBD2. Germline V gene data show CDR1 as ENHRY and CDR2 as SYGVKD. There are 16 residues in the CDR3. Unmatched junction bases numbered 9, after V lost 6 bases and J lost 2 bases. In DNA, the CDR3 is TGTGCCATCAGGGGCCGCGGGGGGGCGATCACAGATACGCAGTATTTT. It yields the protein CAIRGRGGAITDTQYF.

This chain joins TRBV6-6 and TRBJ2-7; tentatively, D is TRBD1 (6 bases). The germline gives CDR1 MNHNY, CDR2 SVGAGI (reference sequence). The CDR3 runs 13 residues. V dropped 6 bases and J dropped 2 bases, with 11 bases sitting between them. In DNA, the CDR3 is TGTGCCAGCAGAAGACAGGCGGCCTACGAGCAGTACTTC. This encodes CASRRQAAYEQYF.

A note on this clone: At one of its ends the junction is not consistent with the germline gene, which may arise from a read error. The rearrangement links TRBV7-7 to TRBJ2-5; 10 positions agree with TRBD1. CDR1 is SSHAT, CDR2 FNYEAQ, per germline (reference sequence). The CDR3 length is 15 residues. CDR3 in amino acids: CASSLDRGRGETQYF. The DNA for the CDR3 is TGTGCTAGCAGCTTAGACAGGGGGCGAGGGGAGACCCAGTACTTC.

This chain connects TRBV29-1 to TRBJ1-6; 9 nucleotides agree with TRBD1. J was trimmed by 10 bases and V by 6 bases; bases with no gene match: 4. CDR1 and CDR2 from the germline V gene are SQVTM and ANQGSEA. This CDR3 is 12 amino acids long. For the CDR3, the DNA is TGCAGCGTGGGGGACAGGGAATCACCCCTCCACTTT. Translation: CSVGDRESPLHF. The full variable domain, completed using reference TRBV29-1 and TRBJ1-6, is SAVISQKPSRDICQRGTSLTIQCQVDSQVTMMFWYRQQPGQSLTLIATANQGSEATYESGFVIDKFPISRPNLTFSTLTVSNMSPEDSSIYLCSVGDRESPLHFGNGTRLTVT.

The chain combines TRBV6-5 with TRBJ1-5, with TRBD1 as a possible D gene (5 bases). CDR1 MNHEY and CDR2 SVGAGI come from the germline V gene. The V gene lost 8 bases and the J gene lost 4 bases, with 18 bases spanning the gap. The CDR3 contains 15 residues. As DNA, the CDR3 is TGTGCCAGCGCCCGGGGGTCCGAAGTGAATCAGCCCCAGCATTTT. Translating it yields CASARGSEVNQPQHF.

V usage is TRBV19 and J usage is TRBJ1-1; the D is unclear. CDR3 size: 16 residues. Germline V CDR1 and CDR2: LNHDA, SQIVND (reference sequence). V lost 8 bases to trimming and J lost 3 bases, with 22 bases between them. CDR3 bases: TGTGCCAGTCAGAAAAAAGGTGGCGTAGGAGACACTGAAGCTTTCTTT. This encodes CASQKKGGVGDTEAFF.